The rows below give T cell receptor beta chains drawn from one sample of a study of glioma-infiltrating T cells. TCRdb re-derived calls from the multiplex PCR reads in MiXCR, one entry per CDR3 protein. The data show under 200,000 distinct CDR3 sequences, with more than 35% seen just once and under 6.5% held by the top ten. Sequenced sample: glioma tissue, nonneoplastic brain tissue, or PBMCs (not recorded which). The receptors were gathered from a human donor with low-grade glioma or glioblastoma, undergoing nonglioma brain surgery, or in good health (not recorded which). The CDR3 runs from the conserved cysteine through the conserved F or W. The D gene is left open where the match is weak. A row's size may be missing; if present it is once, few, many or a size class.

CDR3 protein | CDR3 DNA | clone size | V gene | D gene | J gene | CDR3 length
CSAVPDWITDTQYF | TGCAGTGCTGTCCCAGACTGGATCACAGATACGCAGTATTTT | many | TRBV20-1 | - | TRBJ2-3 | 14
CSARGGQVLHEQYF | TGCAGTGCTAGAGGTGGACAGGTGCTCCACGAGCAGTACTTC | many | TRBV20-1 | TRBD1 | TRBJ2-7 | 14
CARSLGGGRKDTQYF | TGTGCCAGAAGCTTAGGGGGGGGGCGCAAAGATACGCAGTATTTT | - | TRBV7-2 | - | TRBJ2-3 | 15
CRGGEGGTKAFF | TGCCGAGGGGGTGAAGGGGGCACTAAAGCTTTCTTT | - | TRBV20-1 | TRBD1 | TRBJ1-1 | 12
CAISGTSGIDTQYF | TGTGCCATCAGTGGCACTAGCGGTATAGATACGCAGTATTTT | many | TRBV10-3 | TRBD2 | TRBJ2-3 | 14
CATQGTLTYEQYF | TGTGCCACTCAGGGGACTCTCACCTACGAGCAGTACTTC | - | TRBV2 | - | TRBJ2-7 | 13
CSGTSGPNTGELFF | TGCAGCGGGACTAGCGGACCGAACACCGGGGAGCTGTTTTTT | few | TRBV29-1 | TRBD2 | TRBJ2-2 | 14
CASSENGEGDEQYF | TGTGCCAGCAGCGAAAATGGGGAGGGCGACGAGCAGTACTTC | many | TRBV7-2 | TRBD2 | TRBJ2-7 | 14
CASGLAGRRENIQYF | TGTGCCAGCGGCTTAGCCGGGCGCCGGGAAAACATTCAGTACTTC | - | TRBV11-1 | - | TRBJ2-4 | 15
CSAMDYRYEQYF | TGCAGTGCTATGGACTACAGGTACGAGCAGTACTTC | many | TRBV20-1 | - | TRBJ2-7 | 12
CSARDGGGTYNEQFF | TGCAGTGCTAGAGATGGAGGGGGCACGTACAATGAGCAGTTCTTC | once | TRBV20-1 | - | TRBJ2-1 | 15
CASSEGGRGYTF | TGTGCCAGCAGTGAAGGGGGCCGGGGCTACACCTTC | many | TRBV2 | - | TRBJ1-2 | 12
CASKGVGSANEQFF | TGTGCCAGTAAAGGGGTTGGTAGCGCAAATGAGCAGTTCTTC | - | TRBV19 | - | TRBJ2-1 | 14
CASSFFPDRGGNEQFF | TGTGCCAGCAGCTTTTTCCCGGACAGGGGAGGGAATGAGCAGTTCTTC | - | TRBV11-2 | TRBD1 | TRBJ2-1 | 16
CASSQQGQETQYF | TGCGCCAGCAGCCAGCAGGGTCAGGAGACCCAGTACTTC | few | TRBV4-1 | - | TRBJ2-5 | 13
CASSTGSRRRADTQYF | TGTGCCAGCAGTACAGGTTCCCGGAGGAGGGCAGATACGCAGTATTTT | - | TRBV3-1 | - | TRBJ2-3 | 16
CANSLNLLRTSGELFF | TGTGCCAACAGTCTAAACCTACTCAGGACTAGCGGGGAGCTGTTTTTT | - | TRBV27 | TRBD2 | TRBJ2-2 | 16
CASSPQMPGASQETQYF | TGTGCCAGCAGTCCTCAGATGCCGGGCGCCAGCCAAGAGACCCAGTACTTC | - | TRBV28 | - | TRBJ2-5 | 17
CASSLGRANEQFF | TGCGCCAGCAGCTTGGGTAGGGCCAATGAGCAGTTCTTC | - | TRBV5-1 | - | TRBJ2-1 | 13
CAGSHLQGQQPQHF | TGTGCCGGCAGTCACCTACAGGGACAACAGCCCCAGCATTTT | - | TRBV6-1 | - | TRBJ1-5 | 14
CASSLDPLAGGHEQYF | TGTGCCAGCAGCTTGGACCCACTAGCGGGAGGGCACGAGCAGTACTTC | - | TRBV5-4 | TRBD2 | TRBJ2-7 | 16
CASSSQANTEAFF | TGTGCCAGCAGCTCACAGGCGAACACTGAAGCTTTCTTT | many | TRBV7-2 | - | TRBJ1-1 | 13
CTGLAGSYNEQFF | TGCACGGGACTAGCGGGGTCCTACAATGAGCAGTTCTTC | - | TRBV20-1 | TRBD2 | TRBJ2-1 | 13
CASSSRQGASGTDTQYF | TGTGCCAGCAGTTCACGACAGGGGGCTTCGGGCACAGATACGCAGTATTTT | many | TRBV12-3/TRBV12-4 | TRBD1 | TRBJ2-3 | 17
CASKLTSEGNTIYF | TGTGCCAGCAAGTTAACTTCGGAGGGAAACACCATATATTTT | many | TRBV6-1 | - | TRBJ1-3 | 14
CASILVDSNSPLHF | TGTGCCAGCATCTTAGTGGACAGTAATTCACCTCTCCACTTT | - | TRBV7-2 | - | TRBJ1-6 | 14
CASSLTSGPYNEQFF | TGCGCCAGCAGCTTGACTAGCGGGCCCTACAATGAGCAGTTCTTC | - | TRBV5-1 | TRBD2 | TRBJ2-1 | 15
CASSPPGGGSYEQYF | TGTGCCAGCTCACCACCGGGCGGCGGATCCTACGAGCAGTACTTC | few | TRBV18 | - | TRBJ2-7 | 15
CSAHRGSSEQFF | TGCAGCGCCCATCGCGGGAGCTCTGAGCAGTTCTTC | - | TRBV29-1 | TRBD2 | TRBJ2-1 | 12
CASSYSAGGPTDTQYF | TGTGCCAGCAGTTACTCCGCGGGAGGGCCAACAGATACGCAGTATTTT | many | TRBV6-2/TRBV6-3 | TRBD2 | TRBJ2-3 | 16
CASSNVVRGGTDTQYF | TGTGCCAGTAGTAACGTAGTGAGGGGAGGCACAGATACGCAGTATTTT | many | TRBV19 | - | TRBJ2-3 | 16
CAIGPGAGYNNEQFF | TGTGCCATCGGGCCAGGAGCGGGGTATAACAATGAGCAGTTCTTC | - | TRBV6-1 | TRBD2 | TRBJ2-1 | 15
CSAPTSGYNEQFF | TGCAGTGCTCCGACTAGCGGGTACAATGAGCAGTTCTTC | many | TRBV20-1 | TRBD2 | TRBJ2-1 | 13
CASSESASLYQETQYF | TGTGCCAGCAGTGAATCGGCTAGCCTGTACCAAGAGACCCAGTACTTC | few | TRBV25-1 | - | TRBJ2-5 | 16
CATDHGGFQETQYF | TGTGCCACCGATCACGGGGGGTTCCAAGAGACCCAGTACTTC | once | TRBV28 | TRBD2 | TRBJ2-5 | 14